The clone carrying this T cell receptor (beta chain) was detected only once. Its antigen is still unknown. The data stem from a study of cytomegalovirus exposure and HLA in healthy donors. PCR amplification relied on 60 Vbeta primers (plus 13 Jbeta primers). TCRdb's copy holds only in-frame clones and misses some; the assay was immunoSEQ multiplex PCR. The table lists roughly 190,000 clones, about 87% of them singletons. Findings of the study overall: A later analysis linked a missense variant in DCLRE1C to the trimming of TCR beta V and J genes.

From germline, CDR1 is SGDLS and CDR2 YYNGEE. The CDR3 is 14 residues long. V was clipped by 0 bases and J by 1 base, with 7 bases between them. This TCR was sampled from a young woman in good health and CMV-seronegative. Sequencing was performed on PBMCs. The chain joins TRBV9 to TRBJ2-5, with D possibly being TRBD2 (5 bases). This chain's CDR3 is CASSVGRIQETQYF. The CDR3 DNA sequence: TGTGCCAGCAGCGTAGGGAGGATCCAAGAGACCCAGTACTTC. Based on the CDR3 plus reference TRBV9 and TRBJ2-5, the full variable domain is DSGVTQTPKHLITATGQRVTLRCSPRSGDLSVYWYQQSLDQGLQFLIQYYNGEERAKGNILERFSAQQFPDLHSELNLSSLELGDSALYFCASSVGRIQETQYFGPGTRLLVL.